This TCR beta chain stems from a study of shared clonotypes between healthy human individuals. TCRdb's table, derived via immunoSEQ multiplex PCR, lists solely in-frame clones and lacks some. This sample yields around 700,000 clones, of which 60% to 75% are seen a single time; 1.5% to 2% belongs to the top ten. This receptor was obtained from a woman aged 25-40 years in good health. The sequenced material came from memory CD4+ T cells sorted from blood. Subset denoted: CD45RA-negative fraction.

The chain's CDR3 is CASSQGDRAKYEQYF. As DNA, the CDR3 is TGTGCCAGCAGCCAAGGAGACAGGGCGAAATACGAGCAGTACTTC. This chain joins TRBV7-8 and TRBJ2-7; 7 positions match TRBD1. CDR1 is SGHVS, CDR2 FQNEAQ, per germline. Unmatched junction bases numbered 11, after V lost 5 bases and J lost 4 bases. CDR3 size: 15 residues.